Included here is one TCR beta chain sequence, with context. What it binds is unknown. Primers for the PCR totalled 60 Vbeta and 13 Jbeta. Only in-frame clones appear in the TCRdb table, and some are missing; sequencing was by immunoSEQ multiplex PCR. The table shows roughly 200,000 clones, with 77% occurring only once. The sample belongs to a study of cytomegalovirus exposure and HLA in healthy donors. Study-wide findings and caveats: In vitro checks showed that a few CMV-associated chains really do target CMV antigens. The study recorded 150 to 200 TCR beta chains that were cytomegalovirus-associated.

This CDR3 contains 15 residues. Germline CDR1 SGDLS, CDR2 YYNGEE. J gave up 2 bases and V 2 bases, and 3 bases lay outside the gene matches. This rearrangement joins TRBV9 to TRBJ2-1; 8 bases agree with TRBD2. Sequenced sample: PBMCs. The TCR sequence derives from an older woman in good health and CMV-seropositive. DNA of the CDR3: TGTGCCAGCAGCGTCCTAGCGGGCACCTACAATGAGCAGTTCTTC. Translated, it gives CASSVLAGTYNEQFF.